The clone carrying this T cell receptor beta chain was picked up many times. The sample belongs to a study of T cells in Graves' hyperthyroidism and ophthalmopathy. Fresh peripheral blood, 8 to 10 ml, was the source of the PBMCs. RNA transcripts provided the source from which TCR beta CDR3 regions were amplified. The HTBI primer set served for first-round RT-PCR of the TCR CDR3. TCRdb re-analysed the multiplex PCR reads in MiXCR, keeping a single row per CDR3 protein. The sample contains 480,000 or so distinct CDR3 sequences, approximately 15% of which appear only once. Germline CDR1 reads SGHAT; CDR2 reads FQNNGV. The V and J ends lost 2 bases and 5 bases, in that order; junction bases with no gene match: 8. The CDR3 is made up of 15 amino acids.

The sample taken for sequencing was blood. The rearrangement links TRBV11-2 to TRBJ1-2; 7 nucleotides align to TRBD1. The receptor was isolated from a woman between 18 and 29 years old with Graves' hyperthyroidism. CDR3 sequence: CASSLRGPAPYGYTF. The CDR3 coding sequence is TGTGCCAGCAGCTTAAGGGGGCCAGCCCCGTATGGCTACACCTTC.